The clone carrying this T cell receptor (beta chain) was found many times. The data are from a study of T cells after yellow fever vaccination. Overall study: CD3, CD45RA, CCR7 and CD95 guided sorting of the EM, EMRA, CM and Tscm memory subsets. The authors prepared low-cell-number fractions using SMART-Seq v4 Ultra Low Input. Notes on the study in general: The booster response re-showed most primary clones: about 96% CD4, around 85% CD8.

Germline V gene sequence: CDR1 SEHNR, CDR2 FQNEAQ (reference sequence). V trimming: 8 bases; J trimming: 3 bases; junction bases outside the gene matches: 3. The length of the CDR3 is 13 residues. MiXCR, applied by TCRdb to the 5' RACE reads, yields one record per CDR3 protein. The top ten hold roughly 1.5% of the sample, which has some 15,000 distinct CDR3 sequences, under 7.5% seen once. The sequence was obtained from a man younger than 30 who received the YFV17D yellow fever vaccine. Source: PBMCs, either bulk or a sorted T-cell subset (CD4+, CD8+, memory, or dextramer-sorted; not recorded which), taken on the day of the yellow fever booster vaccination. The chain uses TRBV7-9 and TRBJ2-5; 10 bases are shared with TRBD2. In DNA form, the CDR3 reads TGTGCCAGCGCTAGCGGGGGAAAAGAGACCCAGTACTTC. It yields the protein CASASGGKETQYF. Using reference TRBV7-9 and TRBJ2-5 for the parts outside the CDR3, the full variable domain is DTGVSQNPRHKITKRGQNVTFRCDPISEHNRLYWYRQTLGQGPEFLTYFQNEAQLEKSRLLSDRFSAERPKGSFSTLEIQRTEQGDSAMYLCASASGGKETQYFGPGTRLLVL.